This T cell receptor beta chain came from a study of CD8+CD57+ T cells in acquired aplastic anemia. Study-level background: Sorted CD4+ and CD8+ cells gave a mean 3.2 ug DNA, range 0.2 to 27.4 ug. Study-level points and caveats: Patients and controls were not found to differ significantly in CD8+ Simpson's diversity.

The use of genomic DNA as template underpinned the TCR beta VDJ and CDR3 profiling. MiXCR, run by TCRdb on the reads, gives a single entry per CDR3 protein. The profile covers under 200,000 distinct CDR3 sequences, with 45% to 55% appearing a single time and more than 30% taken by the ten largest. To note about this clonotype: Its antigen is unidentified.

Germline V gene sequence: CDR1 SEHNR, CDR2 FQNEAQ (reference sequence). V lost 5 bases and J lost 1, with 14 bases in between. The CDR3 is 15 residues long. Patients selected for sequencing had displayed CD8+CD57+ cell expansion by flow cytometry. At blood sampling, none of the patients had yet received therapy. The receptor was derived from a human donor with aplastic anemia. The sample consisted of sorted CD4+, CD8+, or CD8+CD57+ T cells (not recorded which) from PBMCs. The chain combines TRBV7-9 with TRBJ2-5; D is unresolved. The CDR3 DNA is TGTGCCAGCAGCCTGTCTGGCGGCCCCCAAGAGACCCAGTACTTC. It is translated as CASSLSGGPQETQYF.